Described below is a single T cell receptor beta chain sequence and its context. What it recognizes is unknown. The data originate from a study of vaccination effects on CD4 cells after COVID-19. Across the whole study: Post-vaccine sampling occurred a median 72 days after the second dose.

This CDR3 contains 14 residues. The germline CDR1 and CDR2 sequences are LNHDA and SQIVND (reference sequence). Trimming removed 3 bases from V and 5 bases from J; junction bases left unmatched: 4. Repertoires were generated with immunoSEQ multiplex PCR, while TCRdb's copy carries only in-frame clones and drops some. This table holds approximately 15,000 clones, 70% to 80% found once. Antigen-specific CD4+ T cells were expanded (with viral peptide pools) by the ViraFEST assay ahead of sequencing. The authors isolated CD4+ T cells after around 9 days of culture. Two-dose vaccination with either BNT162b2 or mRNA-1273 was given to the participants. General observations from the study: There were few convalescent patients in the study and no early post-infection timepoints. Clones arising from infection and from vaccination showed marked clonal contraction late after vaccination. Healthy vaccinees had only 1 of 255 vaccine-induced clones cross-react with common cold coronaviruses.

This chain joins TRBV19 and TRBJ1-1; 9 nucleotides align to TRBD1. The TCR was taken from a human donor who received a COVID-19 vaccine. The source was CD4+ T cells from PBMCs cultured with HCoV-NL63 spike peptides, collected after COVID-19 vaccination. This chain's CDR3 is CASSITGGETEAFF. Written as DNA, the CDR3 is TGTGCCAGTAGTATTACAGGGGGCGAGACTGAAGCTTTCTTT.